The following is a T cell receptor beta chain sequence with its context. Its antigen is as yet unknown. The record originates from a study of cytomegalovirus exposure and HLA in healthy donors. General study points: CMV serostatus alone was available as immune exposure information. After further analysis at a later stage, 15,000 to 20,000 TCR beta sequences were associated with HLA alleles at 0.05 false discovery rate. Sequencing artifact likely explains a cluster of highly shared sequence variants.

Germline V gene sequence: CDR1 MNHEY, CDR2 SVGAGI. V shed 6 bases and J 4 bases; nucleotides not matched to a gene: 4. This CDR3 contains 13 residues. A multiplex PCR was run with 60 Vbeta primers and 13 Jbeta primers. Sequencing used immunoSEQ multiplex PCR; TCRdb keeps in-frame clones, though not all of them. The sample has about 140,000 clones, over 70% seen once; the top ten hold nearly 7%. The chain combines TRBV6-5 with TRBJ2-7; TRBD2 matches 9 bases. Sequenced material: PBMCs. The receptor comes from a man between 40 and 49 years old in good health and CMV-seropositive. Here the CDR3 reads CASSRGLAYEQYF. CDR3 bases: TGTGCCAGCAGCCGAGGACTAGCGTACGAGCAGTACTTC.